Shown below are 8 T cell receptor beta chains from a single sample sequenced in a study of tumor-infiltrating lymphocytes in localized non-small cell lung cancer (dated by TCRdb to about 2021). Library method: the immunoSEQ multiplex PCR assay. Not all clones reach the TCRdb copy of this immuneACCESS table, which keeps in-frame sequences only. Checked studies attribute under half of the gap to unresolved V genes and leave the rest unexplained. The sample yields 11,000 or so clones; 84% were counted once. The top ten constitute approximately 8% of the sample. The sequencing sample was made of lung tumor tissue. The origin of the receptors is a human donor with non-small cell lung cancer.

This chain uses TRBV5-4 with TRBJ2-3; 8 nucleotides align to TRBD2. Germline CDR1 SGHNT, CDR2 YYREEE (reference sequence). The CDR3 consists of 15 residues. The V segment lost 1 base and the J segment 5 bases; nucleotides outside the gene matches: 6. This CDR3 is CASSLMREDGDTQYF. The CDR3 bases are TGTGCCAGCAGCTTGATGCGGGAGGACGGAGATACGCAGTATTTT.

This clone was seen just once. The chain is built from TRBV7-9 and TRBJ2-7; D perhaps matches TRBD2 (7 bases). The length of the CDR3 is 13 residues. Germline-derived CDR1 and CDR2 are SEHNR and FQNEAQ (reference sequence). The ends were cut back, 5 bases at V and 5 bases at J, with 13 bases in the middle. Written as DNA, the CDR3 is TGTGCCAGCAGCAGCGGGACACCCCACGAGCAGTACTTC. Amino acids: CASSSGTPHEQYF.

This clone showed up just a few times. This sequence joins TRBV29-1 and TRBJ1-5, with D perhaps matching TRBD1 (5 bases). CDR3 length: 13 residues. Germline V gives CDR1 SQVTM, CDR2 ANQGSEA. Trimming removed 4 bases at V and 4 bases at J, with 11 bases between. CDR3 region: CSVVQGWNQPQHF. The CDR3 coding sequence is TGCAGCGTTGTGCAGGGTTGGAATCAGCCCCAGCATTTT. Full variable domain (remainder filled in from reference TRBV29-1 and TRBJ1-5): SAVISQKPSRDICQRGTSLTIQCQVDSQVTMMFWYRQQPGQSLTLIATANQGSEATYESGFVIDKFPISRPNLTFSTLTVSNMSPEDSSIYLCSVVQGWNQPQHFGDGTRLSIL.

The V and J genes are TRBV6-6 and TRBJ1-3, with TRBD1 identical over 11 bases. The CDR3 covers 15 residues. CDR1 is MNHNY, CDR2 SVGAGI, per germline (reference sequence). With V trimmed by 5 bases and J by 4 bases, 4 bases remained unmatched. The CDR3: CASSPGQGGGNTIYF. For the CDR3, the DNA is TGTGCCAGCAGTCCGGGACAGGGGGGCGGAAACACCATATATTTT.

The chain uses TRBV6-6 and TRBJ2-1; D may correspond to TRBD1 or TRBD2 (5 bases each). With 10 bases removed from V and 8 bases from J, the gap between germline ends came to 21 bases. There are 14 residues in the CDR3. The germline V gene has CDR1 MNHNY and CDR2 SVGAGI (reference sequence). The CDR3 sequence is CATSNPPGADEQFF. The CDR3 coding sequence is TGTGCCACCTCTAACCCTCCCGGGGCGGATGAGCAGTTCTTC.

The chain couples TRBV29-1 to TRBJ1-2, with D tentatively TRBD1 (5 bases). V lost 5 bases, J lost 8 bases, and 12 bases lay in between. This CDR3 spans 11 amino acids. Germline CDR1 reads SQVTM; CDR2 reads ANQGSEA. CDR3 in amino acids: CSVTSGFGYTF. For the CDR3, the DNA is TGCAGCGTTACTTCAGGGTTCGGCTACACCTTC.

The V and J genes are TRBV11-2 and TRBJ1-4; TRBD1 matches 10 bases. The CDR3 is 16 amino acids. The V segment lost 3 bases and the J segment 7 bases; nucleotides outside the gene matches: 8. Germline V gene lookup returns CDR1 SGHAT and CDR2 FQNNGV. CDR3 DNA sequence: TGTGCCAGCAGCTTCCTCCAAGGGACAGGGGCTGAAAAACTGTTTTTT. Amino acid sequence: CASSFLQGTGAEKLFF.

J is TRBJ2-5 and V is TRBV5-1, with 10 bases matching TRBD2. The CDR3 is 16 amino acids. The germline V gene encodes CDR1 SGHRS and CDR2 YFSETQ. With 0 bases clipped from V and 1 base from J, the junction kept 3 bases outside the gene matches. CDR3 DNA: TGCGCCAGCAGCTTGGGAGCGGGGGGGTTCCAAGAGACCCAGTACTTC. It is translated as CASSLGAGGFQETQYF.